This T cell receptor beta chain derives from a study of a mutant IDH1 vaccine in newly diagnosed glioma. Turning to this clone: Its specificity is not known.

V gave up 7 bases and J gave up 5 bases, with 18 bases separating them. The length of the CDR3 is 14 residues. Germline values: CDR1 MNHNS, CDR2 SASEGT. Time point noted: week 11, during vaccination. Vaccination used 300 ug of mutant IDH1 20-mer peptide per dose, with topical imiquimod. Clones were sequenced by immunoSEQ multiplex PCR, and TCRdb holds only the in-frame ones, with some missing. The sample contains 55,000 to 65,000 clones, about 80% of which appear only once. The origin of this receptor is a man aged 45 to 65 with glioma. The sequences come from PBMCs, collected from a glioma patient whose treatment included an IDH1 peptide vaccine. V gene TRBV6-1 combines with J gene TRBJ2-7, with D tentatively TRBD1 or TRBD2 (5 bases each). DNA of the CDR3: TGTGCCAGCAATACCGGGACCTGGATAGACGAGCAGTACTTC. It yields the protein CASNTGTWIDEQYF.